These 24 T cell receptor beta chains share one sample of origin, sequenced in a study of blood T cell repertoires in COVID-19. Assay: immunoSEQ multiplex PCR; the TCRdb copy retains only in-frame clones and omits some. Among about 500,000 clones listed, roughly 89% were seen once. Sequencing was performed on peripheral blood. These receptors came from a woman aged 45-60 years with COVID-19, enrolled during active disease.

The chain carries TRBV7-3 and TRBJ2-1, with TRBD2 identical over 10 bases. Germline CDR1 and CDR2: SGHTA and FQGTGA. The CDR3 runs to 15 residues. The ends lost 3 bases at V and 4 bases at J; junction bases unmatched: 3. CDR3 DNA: TGTGCCAGCAGCTTCCGTAGCGGGGGGTACAATGAGCAGTTCTTC. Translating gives CASSFRSGGYNEQFF.

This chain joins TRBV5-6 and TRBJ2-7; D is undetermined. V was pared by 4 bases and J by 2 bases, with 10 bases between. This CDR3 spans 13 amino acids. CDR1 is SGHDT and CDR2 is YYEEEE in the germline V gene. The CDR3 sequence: CASSPGYAYEQYF. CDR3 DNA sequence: TGTGCCAGCAGCCCAGGCTATGCCTACGAGCAGTACTTC.

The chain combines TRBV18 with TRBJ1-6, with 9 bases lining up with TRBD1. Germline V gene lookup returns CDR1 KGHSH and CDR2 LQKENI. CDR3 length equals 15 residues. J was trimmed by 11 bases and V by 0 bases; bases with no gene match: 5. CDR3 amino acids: CASSPPGQGVAPLHF. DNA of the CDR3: TGTGCCAGCTCACCACCGGGACAGGGCGTAGCACCCCTCCACTTT.

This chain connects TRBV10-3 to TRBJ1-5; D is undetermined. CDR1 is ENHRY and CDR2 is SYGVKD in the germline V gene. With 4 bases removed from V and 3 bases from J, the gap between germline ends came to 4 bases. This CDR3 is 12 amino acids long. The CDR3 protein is CAISGDNQPQHF. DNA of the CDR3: TGTGCCATCAGTGGCGACAATCAGCCCCAGCATTTT.

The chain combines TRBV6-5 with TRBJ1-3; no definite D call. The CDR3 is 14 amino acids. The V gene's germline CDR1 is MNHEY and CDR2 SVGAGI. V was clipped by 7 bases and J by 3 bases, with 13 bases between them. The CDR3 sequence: CASTRGSDGNTIYF. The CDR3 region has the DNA TGTGCCAGCACGCGGGGAAGTGATGGAAACACCATATATTTT.

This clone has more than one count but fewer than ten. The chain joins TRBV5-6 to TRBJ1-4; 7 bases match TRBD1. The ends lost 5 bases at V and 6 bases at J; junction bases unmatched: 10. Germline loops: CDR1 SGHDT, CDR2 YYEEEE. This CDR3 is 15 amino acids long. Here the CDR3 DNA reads TGTGCCAGCAGTTCCATAGGGGGCGCATATGAAAAACTGTTTTTT. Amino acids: CASSSIGGAYEKLFF. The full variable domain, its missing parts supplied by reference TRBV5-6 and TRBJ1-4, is DAGVTQSPTHLIKTRGQQVTLRCSPKSGHDTVSWYQQALGQGPQFIFQYYEEEERQRGNFPDRFSGHQFPNYSSELNVNALLLGDSALYLCASSSIGGAYEKLFFGSGTQLSVL.

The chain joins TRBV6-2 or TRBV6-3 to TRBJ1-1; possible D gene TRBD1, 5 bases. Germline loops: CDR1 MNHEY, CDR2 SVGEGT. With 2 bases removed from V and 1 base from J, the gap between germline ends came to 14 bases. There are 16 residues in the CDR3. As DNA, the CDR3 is TGTGCCAGCAGTTACAAAGGGGTAGGGTCGAACACTGAAGCTTTCTTT. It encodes CASSYKGVGSNTEAFF.

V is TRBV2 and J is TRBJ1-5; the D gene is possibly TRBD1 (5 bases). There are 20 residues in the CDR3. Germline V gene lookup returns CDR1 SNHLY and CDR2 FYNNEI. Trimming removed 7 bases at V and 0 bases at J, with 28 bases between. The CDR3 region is CASTFLPGRAALDSNQPQHF. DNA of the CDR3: TGTGCCAGCACCTTCCTACCGGGCAGGGCCGCTCTCGATAGCAATCAGCCCCAGCATTTT. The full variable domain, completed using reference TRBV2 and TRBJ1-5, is EPEVTQTPSHQVTQMGQEVILRCVPISNHLYFYWYRQILGQKVEFLVSFYNNEISEKSEIFDDQFSVERPDGSNFTLKIRSTKLEDSAMYFCASTFLPGRAALDSNQPQHFGDGTRLSIL.

CDR3 amino acids: CASSLIIAGGPQSTDTQYF. CDR3 sequence (DNA): TGTGCCAGCAGCCTCATTATAGCGGGGGGGCCCCAAAGCACAGATACGCAGTATTTT. The chain combines TRBV5-6 with TRBJ2-3; 11 bases line up with TRBD2. The CDR3 consists of 19 residues. Germline V CDR1 and CDR2: SGHDT, YYEEEE. The J segment lost 0 bases and the V segment lost 4 bases, leaving 13 bases of the junction unmatched.

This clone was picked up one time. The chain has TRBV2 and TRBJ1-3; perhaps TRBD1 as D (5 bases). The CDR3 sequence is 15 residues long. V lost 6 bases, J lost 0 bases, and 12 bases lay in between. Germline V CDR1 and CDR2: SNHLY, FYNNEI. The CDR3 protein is CASSLGQNSGNTIYF. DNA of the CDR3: TGTGCCAGCAGCCTAGGACAAAACTCTGGAAACACCATATATTTT. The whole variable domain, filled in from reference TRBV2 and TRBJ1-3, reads EPEVTQTPSHQVTQMGQEVILRCVPISNHLYFYWYRQILGQKVEFLVSFYNNEISEKSEIFDDQFSVERPDGSNFTLKIRSTKLEDSAMYFCASSLGQNSGNTIYFGEGSWLTVV.

CDR3 amino acids: CASSPSGGGPDTQYF. The CDR3 DNA reads as TGTGCCAGCAGTCCCAGTGGGGGCGGGCCAGATACGCAGTATTTT. This rearrangement joins TRBV27 to TRBJ2-3; a possible D gene is TRBD1 (6 bases). V lost 5 bases to trimming and J lost 4 bases, with 16 bases between them. Germline loops: CDR1 MNHEY, CDR2 SMNVEV (reference sequence). This CDR3 region has 15 residues.

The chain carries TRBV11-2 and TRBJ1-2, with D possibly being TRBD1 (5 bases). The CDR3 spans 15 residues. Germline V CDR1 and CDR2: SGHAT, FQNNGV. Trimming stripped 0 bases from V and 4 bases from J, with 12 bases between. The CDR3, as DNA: TGTGCCAGCAGCTTAGATTCGGGGGTGGGCTATGGCTACACCTTC. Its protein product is CASSLDSGVGYGYTF.

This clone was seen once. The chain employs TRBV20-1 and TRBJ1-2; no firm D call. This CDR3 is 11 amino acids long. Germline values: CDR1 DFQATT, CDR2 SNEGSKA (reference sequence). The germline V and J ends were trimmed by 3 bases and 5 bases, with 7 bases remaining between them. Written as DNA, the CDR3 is TGCAGTGCTAGTCCTGTGTATGGCTACACCTTC. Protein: CSASPVYGYTF.

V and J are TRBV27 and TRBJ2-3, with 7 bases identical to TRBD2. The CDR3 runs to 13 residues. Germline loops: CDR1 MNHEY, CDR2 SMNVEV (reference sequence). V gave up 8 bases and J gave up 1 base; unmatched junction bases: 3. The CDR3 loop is CASLGGGTDTQYF. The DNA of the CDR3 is TGTGCCAGCCTTGGGGGGGGCACAGATACGCAGTATTTT.

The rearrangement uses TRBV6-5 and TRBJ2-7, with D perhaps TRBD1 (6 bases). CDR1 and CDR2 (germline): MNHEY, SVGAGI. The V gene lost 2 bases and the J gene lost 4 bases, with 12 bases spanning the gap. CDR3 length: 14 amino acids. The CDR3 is CASSYLGGLYEQYF. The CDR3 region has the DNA TGTGCCAGCAGTTACCTTGGGGGCCTTTACGAGCAGTACTTC.

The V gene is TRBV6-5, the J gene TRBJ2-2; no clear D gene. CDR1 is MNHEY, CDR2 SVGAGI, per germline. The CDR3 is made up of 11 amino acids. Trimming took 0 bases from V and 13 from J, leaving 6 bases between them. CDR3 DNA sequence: TGTGCCAGCAGTTACTCGCTTAGGCTGTTTTTT. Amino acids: CASSYSLRLFF.

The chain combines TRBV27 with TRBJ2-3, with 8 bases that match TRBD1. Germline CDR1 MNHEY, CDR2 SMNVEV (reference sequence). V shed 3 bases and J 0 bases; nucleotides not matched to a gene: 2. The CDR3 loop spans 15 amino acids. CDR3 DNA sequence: TGTGCCAGCAGTTTGACAGGGGCCAGCACAGATACGCAGTATTTT. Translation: CASSLTGASTDTQYF.

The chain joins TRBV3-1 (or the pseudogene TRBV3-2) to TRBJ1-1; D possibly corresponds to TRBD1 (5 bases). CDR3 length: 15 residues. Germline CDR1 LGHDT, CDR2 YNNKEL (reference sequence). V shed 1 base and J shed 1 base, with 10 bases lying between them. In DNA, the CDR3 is TGTGCCAGCAGCCAAGGGGGGGGGTGGAACACTGAAGCTTTCTTT. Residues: CASSQGGGWNTEAFF.

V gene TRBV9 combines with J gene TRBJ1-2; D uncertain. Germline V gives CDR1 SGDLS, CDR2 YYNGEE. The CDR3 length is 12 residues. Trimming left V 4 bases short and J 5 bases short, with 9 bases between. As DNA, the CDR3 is TGTGCCAGCAGCTTCGGGAGTTATGGCTACACCTTC. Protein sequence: CASSFGSYGYTF.

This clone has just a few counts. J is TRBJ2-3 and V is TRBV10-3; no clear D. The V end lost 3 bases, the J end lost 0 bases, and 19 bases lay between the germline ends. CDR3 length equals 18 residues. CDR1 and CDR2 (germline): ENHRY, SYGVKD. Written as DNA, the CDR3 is TGTGCCATCAGTGATCTGCTTAGCCACCCTGGGAGCACAGATACGCAGTATTTT. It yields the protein CAISDLLSHPGSTDTQYF.

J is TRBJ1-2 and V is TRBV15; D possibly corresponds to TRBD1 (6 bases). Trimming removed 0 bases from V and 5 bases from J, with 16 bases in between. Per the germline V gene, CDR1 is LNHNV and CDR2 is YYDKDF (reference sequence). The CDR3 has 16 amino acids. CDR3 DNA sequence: TGTGCCACCAGCAGAGAAGGATCAGGGGCGACTTATGGCTACACCTTC. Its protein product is CATSREGSGATYGYTF.

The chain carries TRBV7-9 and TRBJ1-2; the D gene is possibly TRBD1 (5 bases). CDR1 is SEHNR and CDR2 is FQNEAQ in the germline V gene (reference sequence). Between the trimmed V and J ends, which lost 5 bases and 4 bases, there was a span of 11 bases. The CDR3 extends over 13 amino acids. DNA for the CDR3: TGTGCCAGCAGCCCCTGGGGCGGCTATGGCTACACCTTC. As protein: CASSPWGGYGYTF.

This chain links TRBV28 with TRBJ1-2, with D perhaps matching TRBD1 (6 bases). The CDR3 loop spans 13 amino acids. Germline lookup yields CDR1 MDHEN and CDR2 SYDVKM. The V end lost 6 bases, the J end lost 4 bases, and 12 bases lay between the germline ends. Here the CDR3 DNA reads TGTGCCAGCAGCCCAGACAGGTTCTATGGCTACACCTTC. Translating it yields CASSPDRFYGYTF.

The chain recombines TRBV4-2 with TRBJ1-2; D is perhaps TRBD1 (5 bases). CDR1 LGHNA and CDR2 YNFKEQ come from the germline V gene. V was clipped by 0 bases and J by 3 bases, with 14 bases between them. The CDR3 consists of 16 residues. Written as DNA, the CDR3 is TGTGCCAGCAGCCAAGACGGGGGGATGGATTACTATGGCTACACCTTC. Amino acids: CASSQDGGMDYYGYTF.